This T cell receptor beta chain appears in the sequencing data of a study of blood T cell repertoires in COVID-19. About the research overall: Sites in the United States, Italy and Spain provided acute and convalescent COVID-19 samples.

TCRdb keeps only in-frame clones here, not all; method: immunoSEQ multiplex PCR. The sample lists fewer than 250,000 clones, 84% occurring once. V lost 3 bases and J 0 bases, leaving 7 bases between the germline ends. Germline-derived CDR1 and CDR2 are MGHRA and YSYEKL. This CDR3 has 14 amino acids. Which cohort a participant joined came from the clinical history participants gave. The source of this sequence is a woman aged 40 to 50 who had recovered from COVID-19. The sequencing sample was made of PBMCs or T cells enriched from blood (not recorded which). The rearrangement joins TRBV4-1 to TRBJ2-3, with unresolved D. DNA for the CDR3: TGCGCCAGCAGCCATCTTTATAGCACAGATACGCAGTATTTT. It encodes CASSHLYSTDTQYF.